These T cell receptor beta chains were read from a single sample in a study of blood T cells in healthy people across ages. A single record per CDR3 protein comes from TCRdb applying MiXCR to the 5' RACE reads. The data contain about 1.5 million distinct CDR3 sequences, approximately 43% of them singletons. Sequencing input: blood. These receptor sequences come from a woman in her late teens or twenties in good health. Each CDR3 is given with its conserved first and last residue. Fields, in order: J gene, D gene, V gene, clone size, CDR3 protein, CDR3 DNA. The D gene is left open where the match is weak. For some rows the clone size is stated as once, few or many, or as a class when expanded; others skip it.

TRBJ2-3,TRBD1,TRBV29-1,many,CSVRGQITDTQYF,TGCAGCGTTAGGGGACAGATCACAGATACGCAGTATTTT
TRBJ2-7,NA,TRBV28,NA,CASSSVREDYEQYF,TGTGCCAGCAGTTCGGTTAGGGAAGACTACGAGCAGTACTTC
TRBJ2-1,TRBD1,TRBV24-1,NA,CATSDSWTGKFGEQFF,TGTGCCACCAGTGATTCCTGGACAGGGAAATTTGGTGAGCAGTTCTTC
TRBJ2-1,TRBD1,TRBV14,NA,CASSQDWGTGGGYNEQFF,TGTGCCAGCAGCCAAGATTGGGGGACAGGGGGCGGCTACAATGAGCAGTTCTTC
TRBJ1-1,NA,TRBV25-1,NA,CASARGRTTEAFF,TGTGCCAGCGCGCGGGGGAGGACCACTGAAGCTTTCTTT
TRBJ2-7,NA,TRBV7-2,once,CASSLAAGGAEQYF,TGTGCCAGCAGCTTAGCCGCCGGTGGGGCCGAGCAGTACTTC
TRBJ2-5,NA,TRBV6-2/TRBV6-3,NA,CASSYGQYQETQYF,TGTGCCAGCAGTTACGGACAGTACCAAGAGACCCAGTACTTC
TRBJ2-1,TRBD2,TRBV24-1,once,CASIHTRTSGTYRNEQFF,TGTGCCTCCATTCACACCAGGACTAGCGGGACTTATAGGAATGAGCAGTTCTTC
TRBJ1-5,NA,TRBV10-3,few,CAQMANQHF,TGTGCCCAAATGGCCAACCAGCATTTT
TRBJ2-7,NA,TRBV7-8,few,CASSLEDPGEQYF,TGTGCCAGCAGCTTAGAGGATCCGGGAGAGCAGTACTTC
TRBJ2-7,NA,TRBV20-1,NA,CSAERRVYEQYF,TGCAGTGCCGAACGGAGGGTTTACGAGCAGTACTTC
TRBJ1-1,NA,TRBV4-3,NA,CASSQDWNGGWTEAFF,TGCGCCAGCAGCCAAGATTGGAATGGAGGCTGGACTGAAGCTTTCTTT
TRBJ1-1,NA,TRBV20-1,NA,CSARGRVLEAFF,TGCAGTGCTAGAGGGCGTGTTCTGGAAGCTTTCTTT
TRBJ2-3,TRBD2,TRBV7-9,few,CASSSASGGADTQYF,TGTGCCAGCAGCTCCGCTAGCGGGGGGGCAGATACGCAGTATTTT
TRBJ1-5,TRBD1,TRBV25-1,NA,CASSESPDRVGVRQPQHF,TGTGCCAGCAGTGAATCTCCTGACAGGGTAGGGGTGCGCCAGCCCCAGCATTTT
TRBJ1-2,NA,TRBV24-1,NA,CATSEYRRNGYTF,TGTGCCACCAGTGAATACAGGAGAAATGGCTACACCTTC
TRBJ2-1,TRBD2,TRBV27,NA,CASSLGSSGVGEQFF,TGTGCCAGCAGTTTGGGGTCTAGCGGGGTAGGGGAGCAGTTCTTC
TRBJ1-5,NA,TRBV12-3/TRBV12-4,NA,CASSLSVSNQPQHF,TGTGCCAGCAGTTTATCCGTCAGCAATCAGCCCCAGCATTTT
TRBJ2-5,TRBD1,TRBV7-9,few,CASSLPGQGDQETQYF,TGTGCCAGCAGCTTACCCGGACAGGGGGACCAAGAGACCCAGTACTTC
TRBJ1-2,NA,TRBV29-1,many,CSVADMAGYTF,TGCAGCGTTGCGGACATGGCTGGCTACACCTTC
TRBJ1-2,NA,TRBV10-3,many,CAISAPGANYGYTF,TGTGCCATCAGTGCGCCGGGAGCTAACTATGGCTACACCTTC
TRBJ1-5,NA,TRBV30,NA,CAWSRYSNQPQHF,TGTGCCTGGAGTAGATATAGCAATCAGCCCCAGCATTTT
TRBJ1-1,TRBD1,TRBV3-1,NA,CASSQVFGQGSTEAFF,TGTGCCAGCAGCCAAGTCTTCGGACAGGGAAGCACTGAAGCTTTCTTT
TRBJ2-6,NA,TRBV5-6,few,CASIHLHGSFSGANVLTF,TGTGCCAGCATCCACCTACACGGGTCGTTCTCTGGGGCCAACGTCCTGACTTTC
TRBJ2-7,TRBD1,TRBV12-3/TRBV12-4,NA,CASSFRQGPSYEQYF,TGTGCCAGCAGTTTTCGACAGGGTCCTTCCTACGAGCAGTACTTC
TRBJ2-2,NA,TRBV6-2/TRBV6-3,few,CASSPTLTGELFF,TGTGCCAGCAGTCCAACCCTCACCGGGGAGCTGTTTTTT
TRBJ2-7,TRBD1,TRBV7-9,NA,CASSLTGTEKYEQYF,TGTGCCAGCAGTCTCACCGGGACAGAGAAGTACGAGCAGTACTTC
TRBJ2-6,NA,TRBV7-9,few,CASSLVWAGTGANVLTF,TGTGCCAGCAGCTTAGTTTGGGCAGGGACTGGGGCCAACGTCCTGACTTTC
TRBJ2-7,NA,TRBV6-5,NA,CASSYSMAGGSYEQYF,TGTGCCAGCAGTTACTCGATGGCAGGCGGTTCCTACGAGCAGTACTTC
TRBJ2-2,NA,TRBV7-3,NA,CASSLTSATGELFF,TGTGCCAGCAGCTTAACCAGTGCCACCGGGGAGCTGTTTTTT
TRBJ1-1,NA,TRBV4-1,NA,CASSQDRHLNTEAFF,TGCGCCAGCAGCCAAGACAGGCATCTGAACACTGAAGCTTTCTTT
TRBJ2-5,NA,TRBV2,NA,CPVTRETQYF,TGTCCCGTCACTAGGGAGACCCAGTACTTC
TRBJ2-7,TRBD2,TRBV7-9,NA,CASSLVTSGRDYEQYF,TGTGCCAGCAGCTTAGTTACTAGCGGGAGGGACTACGAGCAGTACTTC
TRBJ2-1,NA,TRBV9,NA,CASSVAGNSYNEQFF,TGTGCCAGCAGCGTAGCTGGGAACTCCTACAATGAGCAGTTCTTC
TRBJ2-7,NA,TRBV28,NA,CANPGHSYEQYF,TGTGCCAACCCGGGTCATTCCTACGAGCAGTACTTC
TRBJ1-2,NA,TRBV6-5,NA,CASSYLRPGGVDGYTF,TGTGCCAGCAGTTACCTCCGGCCCGGGGGCGTGGATGGCTACACCTTC
TRBJ2-3,NA,TRBV7-9,NA,CASSLEGASDTQYF,TGTGCCAGCAGCTTAGAGGGAGCTTCAGATACGCAGTATTTT
TRBJ2-1,NA,TRBV29-1,many,CSVRIYNEQFF,TGCAGCGTTCGGATTTACAATGAGCAGTTCTTC